The following is a T cell receptor beta chain sequence with its context. V shed 4 bases and J shed 6 bases, with 15 bases lying between them. The CDR3 length is 14 residues. The V gene's germline CDR1 is SEHNR and CDR2 FQNEAQ (reference sequence). Profiling relied on immunoSEQ multiplex PCR, and the TCRdb table lists in-frame clones only, not all of them. The repertoire includes around 150,000 clones, 70% to 90% of them detected once, and 3% to 3.5% sits in the top ten. These data belong to a study of cytomegalovirus exposure and HLA in healthy donors. From the approximately 120-subject validation cohort, which was separate from the roughly 620-subject first cohort, the donors were drawn.

Material for sequencing was PBMCs. This TCR came from a woman younger than 30 in good health and CMV-seropositive. The chain employs TRBV7-9 and TRBJ1-2; tentatively, D is TRBD1 (6 bases). The CDR3 loop is CASSYREVEDGYTF. CDR3 nucleotides: TGTGCCAGCAGCTACAGGGAAGTTGAGGATGGCTACACCTTC.